The 5 T cell receptor beta chains presented below share a single source sample, sequenced in a study of blood T cell repertoires in COVID-19. The repertoire was sequenced with immunoSEQ multiplex PCR; TCRdb's copy has only in-frame clones and lacks some. The table lists fewer than 200,000 clones, roughly 80% of them singletons. The sample consisted of peripheral blood. All receptors derive from a woman of 80 years or more with acute or convalescent COVID-19.

The V gene is TRBV7-2, the J gene TRBJ2-3; D possibly corresponds to TRBD2 (5 bases). This CDR3 is 15 amino acids long. The V and J ends lost 1 base and 0 bases respectively, with 8 bases between them. From germline, CDR1 is SGHTA and CDR2 FQGNSA. The CDR3 coding sequence is TGTGCCAGCAGCTTAGGAGGGTTTAGCACAGATACGCAGTATTTT. It translates to CASSLGGFSTDTQYF.

V usage is TRBV5-1 and J usage is TRBJ1-1; D not resolved. V dropped 0 bases and J dropped 4 bases, with 13 bases sitting between them. The CDR3 extends over 15 amino acids. The germline V gene has CDR1 SGHRS and CDR2 YFSETQ. The CDR3 reads CASSLAFGQTTEAFF. CDR3 DNA: TGCGCCAGCAGCTTGGCGTTTGGGCAGACCACTGAAGCTTTCTTT.

The chain couples TRBV2 to TRBJ1-5; D not certain. The CDR3 consists of 12 residues. Trimming shortened V by 3 bases and J by 4 bases, and 4 bases separated the two germline ends. Germline V gene sequence: CDR1 SNHLY, CDR2 FYNNEI. The CDR3 loop reads CASSDTNQPQHF. CDR3 coding DNA: TGTGCCAGCAGTGATACTAATCAGCCCCAGCATTTT.

The chain links TRBV9 to TRBJ2-2, with D perhaps TRBD1 (5 bases). The CDR3 runs 13 residues. Deletions cut 0 bases from V and 8 bases from J, with 8 bases between. In germline, CDR1 is SGDLS, CDR2 YYNGEE. The CDR3 reads CASSVARTGELFF. The CDR3 DNA sequence: TGTGCCAGCAGCGTAGCTAGGACAGGGGAGCTGTTTTTT.

This clone appeared once. This chain joins TRBV2 and TRBJ2-5, with TRBD2 matching over 8 bases. CDR1 is SNHLY, CDR2 FYNNEI, per germline. The CDR3 runs to 17 residues. Unmatched junction bases numbered 11, after V lost 1 base and J lost 4 bases. The CDR3 sequence is CASSEGLGAGALETQYF. CDR3 sequence (DNA): TGTGCCAGCAGTGAAGGGCTGGGAGCGGGGGCTCTAGAGACCCAGTACTTC.